A single sample gave rise to the 24 T cell receptor beta chains below, sequenced in a study of T-cell memory formation after mild COVID-19. TCRdb re-analysed the 5' RACE reads in MiXCR, keeping a single row per CDR3 protein. The repertoire consists of roughly 450,000 distinct CDR3 sequences, with roughly 20% occurring once and the leading ten covering around 12%. The sample comprised PBMCs or a T cell subset sorted from them (not recorded which). Every receptor here comes from an adult woman who had mild COVID-19 (a few samples of this study predate the infection). Cell type and time point are not known.

V is TRBV27 and J is TRBJ1-1, with D hard to call. V was pared by 6 bases and J by 2 bases, with 13 bases between. Per the germline V gene, CDR1 is MNHEY and CDR2 is SMNVEV (reference sequence). CDR3 length: 14 amino acids. The CDR3 region has the DNA TGTGCCAGCAGCCCTATTCAAGGTAACACTGAAGCTTTCTTT. Residues: CASSPIQGNTEAFF.

This clonotype was detected a few times. This chain connects TRBV7-9 to TRBJ2-3; D gene ambiguous. Deletions cut 4 bases from V and 0 bases from J, with 14 bases between. The CDR3 contains 16 residues. CDR1 SEHNR and CDR2 FQNEAQ come from the germline V gene (reference sequence). For the CDR3, the DNA is TGTGCCAGCAGCTCGAACTCAGCAACTAGCACAGATACGCAGTATTTT. Translated: CASSSNSATSTDTQYF. The complete variable domain, with remaining parts taken from reference TRBV7-9 and TRBJ2-3, reads DTGVSQNPRHKITKRGQNVTFRCDPISEHNRLYWYRQTLGQGPEFLTYFQNEAQLEKSRLLSDRFSAERPKGSFSTLEIQRTEQGDSAMYLCASSSNSATSTDTQYFGPGTRLTVL.

This clonotype was detected only a few times. The chain couples TRBV29-1 to TRBJ2-7; D is unresolved. The V and J ends lost 5 bases and 3 bases respectively, with 14 bases between them. CDR1 SQVTM and CDR2 ANQGSEA come from the germline V gene. This CDR3 region has 13 residues. CDR3 amino acids: CSVSPGDGYEQYF. The CDR3 coding sequence is TGCAGCGTTTCCCCGGGCGACGGCTACGAGCAGTACTTC.

This clonotype has more than one count but fewer than ten. This chain connects TRBV2 to TRBJ1-6; TRBD1 matches at 9 bases. CDR1 and CDR2 (germline): SNHLY, FYNNEI. The CDR3 has 16 amino acids. The junction had 11 bases not matched to a gene; V was cut back by 4 bases and J by 10 bases. CDR3 protein: CASSATGGRSSSPLHF. The CDR3 DNA sequence: TGTGCCAGCAGTGCAACAGGGGGCCGTTCCAGCTCACCCCTCCACTTT.

The V and J genes are TRBV6-6 and TRBJ2-7; unclear D gene. Germline V gene lookup returns CDR1 MNHNY and CDR2 SVGAGI (reference sequence). This CDR3 region has 13 residues. Deletions cut 3 bases from V and 3 bases from J, with 9 bases between. CDR3: CASSYVAFYEQYF. DNA of the CDR3: TGTGCCAGCAGTTATGTCGCCTTCTACGAGCAGTACTTC.

This clonotype has at least ten counts. The chain uses TRBV20-1 and TRBJ1-5, with a tentative D call TRBD1 (5 bases). From germline, CDR1 is DFQATT and CDR2 SNEGSKA (reference sequence). The CDR3 has 13 amino acids. The V gene lost 3 bases and the J gene lost 2 bases, with 8 bases spanning the gap. The CDR3 DNA reads as TGCAGTGCTAGGGGAGGGGGCAATCAGCCCCAGCATTTT. Translation gives CSARGGGNQPQHF.

The gene calls are TRBV30 and TRBJ1-2; 7 bases align to TRBD1. The CDR3 spans 15 residues. The junction had 13 bases not matched to a gene; V was cut back by 1 base and J by 8 bases. In germline, CDR1 is GTSNPN, CDR2 SVGIG (reference sequence). The CDR3 protein is CAWSASSTGERGYTF. The CDR3 bases are TGTGCCTGGAGTGCCTCTTCTACAGGGGAACGGGGCTACACCTTC.

This clonotype appeared many times. The chain uses TRBV20-1 and TRBJ2-4, with a tentative D call TRBD1 (5 bases). Trimming pared 0 bases from V and 6 bases from J, leaving 21 bases between. Germline values: CDR1 DFQATT, CDR2 SNEGSKA (reference sequence). There are 17 residues in the CDR3. CDR3: CSARDIDRRTWGNIQYF. CDR3 in DNA: TGCAGTGCTAGAGATATCGACAGACGGACCTGGGGAAACATTCAGTACTTC.

This clonotype was counted many times. The chain couples TRBV2 to TRBJ2-1, with 11 positions matching TRBD2. The CDR3 has 14 amino acids. V lost 4 bases to trimming and J lost 8 bases; unmatched junction nucleotides: 4. Germline V gene lookup returns CDR1 SNHLY and CDR2 FYNNEI. CDR3 region: CASSVTSGSDEQFF. CDR3 sequence (DNA): TGTGCCAGCAGTGTTACTAGCGGGAGCGATGAGCAGTTCTTC.

This rearrangement joins TRBV29-1 to TRBJ1-3; 7 bases fit TRBD1. The CDR3 is 12 amino acids. Germline CDR1 is SQVTM and CDR2 is ANQGSEA. Trimming at V came to 5 bases and at J to 4 bases, leaving 2 bases not matched to a gene. DNA of the CDR3: TGCAGCGTTAGAGGGGGCGGAAACACCATATATTTT. Translated: CSVRGGGNTIYF.

This clonotype was observed a handful of times. The V and J genes are TRBV11-3 and TRBJ1-2; D may be TRBD1 (6 bases). CDR1 and CDR2 (germline): SGHNT, YENEEA. Deletions cut 5 bases from V and 4 bases from J, with 14 bases between. The CDR3 is 14 amino acids. The CDR3 here is CASSPGADGYGYTF. CDR3 DNA: TGTGCCAGCAGCCCGGGGGCCGATGGCTATGGCTACACCTTC.

This clonotype was counted ten times or more. The gene calls are TRBV30 and TRBJ2-7; D is ambiguous. V was trimmed by 3 bases and J by 1 base, leaving 16 bases between them. CDR1 is GTSNPN, CDR2 SVGIG, per germline (reference sequence). This CDR3 has 15 residues. The CDR3 sequence: CAWSRTSFRSYEQYF. The CDR3 DNA follows: TGTGCCTGGAGCCGCACGTCTTTCCGGTCCTACGAGCAGTACTTC.

This clonotype was detected only a few times. This sequence joins TRBV6-6 and TRBJ2-3; D unclear. The CDR3 contains 14 residues. V dropped 7 bases and J dropped 0 bases, with 11 bases sitting between them. Per the germline V gene, CDR1 is MNHNY and CDR2 is SVGAGI (reference sequence). The CDR3 DNA sequence: TGTGCCAGCACCAAAGGCGGTAGCACAGATACGCAGTATTTT. Its protein product is CASTKGGSTDTQYF.

This clonotype was seen more than once but under ten times. The chain carries TRBV7-9 and TRBJ2-5; a weak D match, TRBD2 (6 bases). This CDR3 is 15 amino acids long. Germline CDR1 is SEHNR and CDR2 is FQNEAQ (reference sequence). V dropped 0 bases and J dropped 1 base, with 9 bases sitting between them. CDR3 region: CASSLAGGIQETQYF. In DNA, the CDR3 is TGTGCCAGCAGCTTAGCAGGAGGGATCCAAGAGACCCAGTACTTC.

This clonotype was seen only a few times. V is TRBV7-2 and J is TRBJ2-5, with TRBD2 identical over 7 bases. From germline, CDR1 is SGHTA and CDR2 FQGNSA. V lost 5 bases, J lost 6 bases, and 15 bases stayed unmatched. The CDR3 spans 16 residues. In DNA form, the CDR3 reads TGTGCCAGCAGCGCCCAAACGGGACTACCCGCGAAGACCCAGTACTTC. Translation gives CASSAQTGLPAKTQYF.

There are many counts of this clonotype. The chain has TRBV5-1 and TRBJ1-1; 12 nucleotides align to TRBD1. The V and J ends lost 0 bases and 5 bases, in that order; junction bases with no gene match: 5. Germline values: CDR1 SGHRS, CDR2 YFSETQ. The CDR3 runs to 16 residues. The CDR3 region is CASSLAGGQGATEAFF. In DNA form, the CDR3 reads TGCGCCAGCAGCTTGGCCGGGGGACAGGGGGCGACTGAAGCTTTCTTT. The full variable domain, its missing parts supplied by reference TRBV5-1 and TRBJ1-1, is KAGVTQTPRYLIKTRGQQVTLSCSPISGHRSVSWYQQTPGQGLQFLFEYFSETQRNKGNFPGRFSGRQFSNSRSEMNVSTLELGDSALYLCASSLAGGQGATEAFFGQGTRLTVV.

This CDR3 reads CASSQATSGSGETQYF. The CDR3 bases are TGTGCCAGCAGCCAAGCTACTAGCGGATCTGGAGAGACCCAGTACTTC. The V call is TRBV3-1, the J call TRBJ2-5; 8 bases are shared with TRBD2. The junction had 8 bases not matched to a gene; V was cut back by 1 base and J by 4 bases. The germline gives CDR1 LGHDT, CDR2 YNNKEL (reference sequence). CDR3 length: 16 residues.

This clonotype has ten or more counts. V is TRBV13 and J is TRBJ1-1; 10 positions match TRBD1. The junction had 5 bases not matched to a gene; V was cut back by 4 bases and J by 3 bases. In germline, CDR1 is PRHDT, CDR2 FYEKMQ (reference sequence). This CDR3 has 15 residues. The CDR3 is CASSSTGTGDTEAFF. The CDR3 coding sequence is TGTGCCAGCAGCTCGACCGGGACAGGGGACACTGAAGCTTTCTTT. The full variable domain, with the rest looked up from reference TRBV13 and TRBJ1-1, is AAGVIQSPRHLIKEKRETATLKCYPIPRHDTVYWYQQGPGQDPQFLISFYEKMQSDKGSIPDRFSAQQFSDYHSELNMSSLELGDSALYFCASSSTGTGDTEAFFGQGTRLTVV.

This clonotype was seen only a few times. This chain connects TRBV24-1 to TRBJ1-2; D is unclear. Germline CDR1 is KGHDR and CDR2 is SFDVKD. V lost 4 bases and J 7 bases, leaving 24 bases between the germline ends. The CDR3 loop spans 17 amino acids. The CDR3 DNA reads TGTGCCACCAGTGACCATACAGCGCGCGGTAGTCGGAGTGGCTACACCTTC. This translates into CATSDHTARGSRSGYTF.

The gene calls are TRBV12-3 or TRBV12-4 and TRBJ1-2, with D uncertain. Trimming left V 3 bases short and J 4 bases short, with 12 bases between. The CDR3 is made up of 14 amino acids. DNA for the CDR3: TGTGCCAGCAGTTTGGGCTCAGGATTCTATGGCTACACCTTC. Translating gives CASSLGSGFYGYTF.

The chain joins TRBV10-3 to TRBJ2-7; 7 bases align to TRBD1. The germline CDR1 and CDR2 sequences are ENHRY and SYGVKD. J lost 1 base, V lost 2 bases, and 5 bases had no gene match. The CDR3 spans 15 residues. The CDR3 sequence is CAISEGQALSYEQYF. In DNA form, the CDR3 reads TGTGCCATCAGTGAGGGACAGGCCCTATCCTACGAGCAGTACTTC.

The chain is built from TRBV15 and TRBJ1-4; a possible D gene is TRBD1 (5 bases). The germline CDR1 and CDR2 sequences are LNHNV and YYDKDF (reference sequence). V was trimmed by 4 bases and J by 6 bases, leaving 15 bases between them. This CDR3 spans 15 amino acids. The CDR3 here is CATSTPRVEDEKLFF. DNA of the CDR3: TGTGCCACCAGCACCCCCAGGGTAGAGGATGAAAAACTGTTTTTT.

The chain carries TRBV7-9 and TRBJ2-7, with 9 bases that match TRBD2. This CDR3 is built from 15 residues. Per the germline V gene, CDR1 is SEHNR and CDR2 is FQNEAQ (reference sequence). V lost 7 bases and J lost 7; bases outside the gene matches: 14. The CDR3 DNA sequence: TGTGCCAGCAAGGGTGATAGCGGGGGCTCGGGTGAGCAGTACTTC. It translates to CASKGDSGGSGEQYF.

The chain couples TRBV6-5 to TRBJ2-3; D gene uncertain. The CDR3 is 15 residues long. Trimming took off 2 bases at V and 1 base at J, with 10 bases between the two ends. Germline V gives CDR1 MNHEY, CDR2 SVGAGI. As DNA, the CDR3 is TGTGCCAGCAGTTACCGCATCACTCGCACAGATACGCAGTATTTT. Amino acid sequence: CASSYRITRTDTQYF.